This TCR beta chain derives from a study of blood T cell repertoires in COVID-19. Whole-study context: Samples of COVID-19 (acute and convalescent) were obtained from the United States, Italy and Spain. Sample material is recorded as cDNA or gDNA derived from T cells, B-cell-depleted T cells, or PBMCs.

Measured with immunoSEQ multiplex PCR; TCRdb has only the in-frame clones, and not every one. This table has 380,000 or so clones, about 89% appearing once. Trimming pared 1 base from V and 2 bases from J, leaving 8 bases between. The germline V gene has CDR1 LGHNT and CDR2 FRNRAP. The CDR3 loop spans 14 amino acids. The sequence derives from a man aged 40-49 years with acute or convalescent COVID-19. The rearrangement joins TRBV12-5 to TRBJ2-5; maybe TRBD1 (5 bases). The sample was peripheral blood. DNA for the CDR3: TGTGCTAGTGGTTTGGACAGGTTTCAAGAGACCCAGTACTTC. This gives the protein CASGLDRFQETQYF.